This TCR beta chain was captured by sequencing in a study of cytotoxic CD8 clonotypes in ibrutinib-treated CLL. Findings and limits, study-wide: Measured clonality at baseline was greater than in age-matched healthy donors and tracked with circulating CD8+ T-cell counts.

Using immunoSEQ multiplex PCR, the repertoire was profiled, and TCRdb retains in-frame clones only, with some absent. The sample gives over 75,000 clones, approximately 78% of which show up once; 32% is in the top ten. This CDR3 has 14 residues. Trimming at V came to 7 bases and at J to 2 bases, leaving 6 bases not matched to a gene. CDR1 MDHEN and CDR2 SYDVKM come from the germline V gene. Comments on this clone: As yet, its antigen is unknown.

The V gene is TRBV28, the J gene TRBJ1-2; TRBD1 agrees at 8 bases. Sequenced material: PBMCs, taken after 12 months of ibrutinib treatment. The receptor's source is a human donor with chronic lymphocytic leukemia. The CDR3 DNA reads as TGTGCCAGCACCGCAGGGGGCGAGAACTATGGCTACACCTTC. It is translated as CASTAGGENYGYTF.